The 32 T cell receptor beta chains below all came from one sample that was sequenced in a study of blood T cell repertoires in COVID-19 (TCRdb year 2020). Receptors were amplified or captured by the immunoSEQ multiplex PCR assay. Imported from immuneACCESS, the table was reduced by TCRdb to in-frame sequences with V and J called. These copies leave out some clones; in studies compared against another copy, an unresolved V gene accounts for under half, and the cause of the remainder is not known. For this sample there are approximately 240,000 clones; 92% appear just once. More than 0.65% of the sample rests with the top ten. Input material: peripheral blood. These receptors came from a man between 25 and 39 years old with COVID-19, enrolled during active disease.

The chain uses TRBV5-5 and TRBJ2-1, with a weak D call TRBD1 (6 bases). CDR1 SGHKS and CDR2 YYEKEE come from the germline V gene (reference sequence). V was shortened by 2 bases and J by 8 bases, with 17 bases between the two germline ends. This CDR3 comprises 15 residues. The CDR3 region has the DNA TGTGCCAGCAGCTTCGCGACAGGCGTTATATATGAGCAGTTCTTC. Translated: CASSFATGVIYEQFF. Combining the CDR3 with reference TRBV5-5 and TRBJ2-1 gives the whole variable domain DAGVTQSPTHLIKTRGQQVTLRCSPISGHKSVSWYQQVLGQGPQFIFQYYEKEERGRGNFPDRFSARQFPNYSSELNVNALLLGDSALYLCASSFATGVIYEQFFGPGTRLTVL.

The rearrangement links TRBV7-6 to TRBJ2-1; D possibly corresponds to TRBD1 (6 bases). The germline gives CDR1 SGHVS, CDR2 FNYEAQ. The CDR3 covers 11 residues. The CDR3 reads CAATGYNEQFF. The CDR3 DNA is TGTGCAGCCACAGGGTACAATGAGCAGTTCTTC.

The CDR3 DNA reads as TGCAGCGTTGAAGTCTTACAGGGCTACGAGCAGTACTTC. Translating it yields CSVEVLQGYEQYF. V is TRBV29-1 and J is TRBJ2-7; TRBD1 might be the D (6 bases). Germline assignment: CDR1 SQVTM and CDR2 ANQGSEA. V shed 1 base and J shed 3 bases, with 10 bases lying between them. This CDR3 region has 13 residues.

The rearrangement uses TRBV2 and TRBJ1-2, with 9 bases that match TRBD1. J gave up 5 bases and V 7 bases, and 11 bases lay outside the gene matches. This CDR3 region has 15 residues. Germline V CDR1 and CDR2: SNHLY, FYNNEI. CDR3 DNA sequence: TGTGCCAGCATCCCGGGACAGGGTCTGGCGTATGGCTACACCTTC. Its translation: CASIPGQGLAYGYTF.

This clone has just a few counts. The genes are TRBV4-1 and TRBJ1-1, with D unresolved. Germline V gene lookup returns CDR1 MGHRA and CDR2 YSYEKL. CDR3 length: 15 residues. Trimming shortened V by 0 bases and J by 1 base, and 9 bases separated the two germline ends. Here the CDR3 reads CASSQDSGRNTEAFF. The CDR3 nucleotides read TGCGCCAGCAGCCAAGATAGCGGGAGGAACACTGAAGCTTTCTTT.

This chain uses TRBV18 with TRBJ1-1, with a possible D match to TRBD1 (6 bases). The CDR3 extends over 16 amino acids. CDR1 KGHSH and CDR2 LQKENI come from the germline V gene. Trimming took 6 bases from V and 1 from J, leaving 18 bases between them. The CDR3 loop reads CASSHRLGARNTEAFF. In DNA, the CDR3 is TGTGCCAGCTCCCACCGATTGGGGGCGAGGAACACTGAAGCTTTCTTT.

The rearrangement joins TRBV5-4 to TRBJ2-7; 7 nucleotides line up with TRBD1. V was clipped by 1 base and J by 3 bases; unmatched bases: 4. Germline V gene data show CDR1 as SGHNT and CDR2 as YYREEE (reference sequence). CDR3 size: 14 residues. The CDR3: CASSLRQGRYEQYF. The DNA for the CDR3 is TGTGCCAGCAGCTTGAGACAGGGACGCTACGAGCAGTACTTC.

This sequence joins TRBV5-1 and TRBJ1-1; D is unresolved. CDR1 and CDR2 (germline): SGHRS, YFSETQ. V gave up 2 bases and J gave up 1 base, with 12 bases separating them. The CDR3 covers 15 residues. The CDR3: CASSLGGGSNTEAFF. DNA for the CDR3: TGCGCCAGCAGCTTAGGTGGCGGATCGAACACTGAAGCTTTCTTT. Variable domain in full (rest from reference TRBV5-1 and TRBJ1-1): KAGVTQTPRYLIKTRGQQVTLSCSPISGHRSVSWYQQTPGQGLQFLFEYFSETQRNKGNFPGRFSGRQFSNSRSEMNVSTLELGDSALYLCASSLGGGSNTEAFFGQGTRLTVV.

Points on this clone: The sample has other DNA sequences that encode this CDR3 too. The V gene is TRBV5-1, the J gene TRBJ1-4, with TRBD1 identical over 8 bases. The germline CDR1 and CDR2 sequences are SGHRS and YFSETQ. Trimming removed 4 bases from V and 5 bases from J; junction bases left unmatched: 4. There are 14 residues in the CDR3. The CDR3, as DNA: TGCGCCAGCAGCCTGGGGACAGGAAATGAAAAACTGTTTTTT. Its protein product is CASSLGTGNEKLFF.

This clone was recorded once. The rearrangement links TRBV24-1 to TRBJ1-1, with 7 nucleotides matching TRBD1. Per the germline V gene, CDR1 is KGHDR and CDR2 is SFDVKD. The CDR3 spans 16 residues. V trimming: 4 bases; J trimming: 1 base; junction bases outside the gene matches: 8. CDR3 DNA sequence: TGTGCCACCAGTGACCCCGGGACAGATACGAACACTGAAGCTTTCTTT. It is translated as CATSDPGTDTNTEAFF.

The chain recombines TRBV4-1 with TRBJ1-5, with 7 bases lining up with TRBD1. The CDR3 is made up of 16 amino acids. The junction had 11 bases not matched to a gene; V was cut back by 2 bases and J by 7 bases. Germline CDR1 reads MGHRA; CDR2 reads YSYEKL. The CDR3 loop is CASSQLSTGQGQPQHF. In nucleotides, the CDR3 is TGCGCCAGCAGCCAACTCTCGACAGGGCAAGGGCAGCCCCAGCATTTT.

The J gene is TRBJ2-7, the V gene TRBV4-1; TRBD1 matches 8 bases. The CDR3 totals 14 residues. Per the germline V gene, CDR1 is MGHRA and CDR2 is YSYEKL. V shed 1 base and J 5 bases; nucleotides not matched to a gene: 4. CDR3 sequence: CASSQGTGSNEQYF. For the CDR3, the DNA is TGCGCCAGCAGCCAAGGGACAGGGAGCAACGAGCAGTACTTC.

This chain connects TRBV30 to TRBJ1-2; D uncertain. Germline V gene lookup returns CDR1 GTSNPN and CDR2 SVGIG (reference sequence). This CDR3 has 13 residues. V was clipped by 8 bases and J by 2 bases, with 15 bases between them. The DNA for the CDR3 is TGTGCCACGGAGGCAAGGAGGAACTATGGCTACACCTTC. It encodes CATEARRNYGYTF.

The chain couples TRBV4-1 to TRBJ2-5, with D maybe TRBD2 (5 bases). With 4 bases removed from V and 5 bases from J, the gap between germline ends came to 20 bases. This CDR3 region has 16 residues. Germline loops: CDR1 MGHRA, CDR2 YSYEKL. The CDR3 coding sequence is TGCGCCAGCAGCCGAAGAGCCGGGGAGTTAAGGGAGACCCAGTACTTC. Translating gives CASSRRAGELRETQYF.

V and J are TRBV29-1 and TRBJ1-2, with D possibly TRBD1 on 6 matching bases. Looked up from germline, CDR1 is SQVTM and CDR2 is ANQGSEA. V gave up 3 bases and J gave up 2 bases, with 13 bases separating them. This CDR3 is built from 14 residues. CDR3 region: CSVDSGGANYGYTF. In nucleotides, the CDR3 is TGCAGCGTTGATTCGGGGGGCGCGAACTATGGCTACACCTTC.

V and J are TRBV6-1 and TRBJ1-6, with a weak D call TRBD1 (5 bases). The V end was cut by 2 bases, the J end by 6 bases, with 20 bases between. The CDR3 runs to 18 residues. Germline V gives CDR1 MNHNS, CDR2 SASEGT. DNA for the CDR3: TGTGCCAGCAGTGAACCCCCAGGAGGGACGGGGTCTAATTCACCCCTCCACTTT. This sequence encodes CASSEPPGGTGSNSPLHF.

This sequence joins TRBV16 and TRBJ1-4, with a tentative D call TRBD1 (6 bases). The V and J ends lost 2 bases and 8 bases respectively, with 18 bases between them. Germline V gene lookup returns CDR1 KGHSY and CDR2 FQNENV. The CDR3 length is 16 residues. The CDR3 reads CASSQTQAGESEKLFF. Written as DNA, the CDR3 is TGTGCCAGCAGCCAAACCCAGGCAGGGGAAAGCGAAAAACTGTTTTTT.

The V and J genes are TRBV4-1 and TRBJ2-5; D remains unclear. The CDR3 has 13 residues. V lost 11 bases and J 4 bases, leaving 17 bases between the germline ends. Per germline, CDR1 MGHRA and CDR2 YSYEKL. This CDR3 is CAFGRGPGETQYF. The CDR3, as DNA: TGCGCCTTTGGTCGCGGTCCGGGAGAGACCCAGTACTTC.

This chain joins TRBV19 and TRBJ1-4, with TRBD1 matching over 8 bases. Trimming cost V 3 bases and J 5 bases; bases outside gene matches: 2. This CDR3 has 14 amino acids. Germline V gene sequence: CDR1 LNHDA, CDR2 SQIVND (reference sequence). For the CDR3, the DNA is TGTGCCAGTAGTATTCAGGGGGCGAATGAAAAACTGTTTTTT. The encoded protein is CASSIQGANEKLFF. Full variable domain (outside the CDR3, taken from reference TRBV19 and TRBJ1-4): DGGITQSPKYLFRKEGQNVTLSCEQNLNHDAMYWYRQDPGQGLRLIYYSQIVNDFQKGDIAEGYSVSREKKESFPLTVTSAQKNPTAFYLCASSIQGANEKLFFGSGTQLSVL.

CDR3 loop: CASSEDSGGSNEQFF. DNA of the CDR3: TGTGCCAGCAGTGAAGATAGCGGGGGGAGCAATGAGCAGTTCTTC. The rearrangement joins TRBV2 to TRBJ2-1; 10 nucleotides line up with TRBD2. CDR1 and CDR2 from the germline V gene are SNHLY and FYNNEI. CDR3 length: 15 amino acids. Germline trimming cut 1 base from V and 6 bases from J; bases unmatched to any gene: 3.

The rearrangement joins TRBV19 to TRBJ2-3; tentative D call: TRBD1 (5 bases). The CDR3 consists of 16 residues. Germline V gene lookup returns CDR1 LNHDA and CDR2 SQIVND (reference sequence). The ends were cut back, 4 bases at V and 1 base at J, with 15 bases in the middle. The CDR3 DNA follows: TGTGCCAGTAGTACCTCAGGGATAGGTGGCACAGATACGCAGTATTTT. Residues: CASSTSGIGGTDTQYF.

The CDR3 DNA reads TGTGCCAGTAGTAAGTACTTCTTACGGGACAGCTCTGGAAACACCATATATTTT. This sequence encodes CASSKYFLRDSSGNTIYF. V usage is TRBV19 and J usage is TRBJ1-3; 7 bases fit TRBD1. In germline, CDR1 is LNHDA, CDR2 SQIVND (reference sequence). The J segment lost 0 bases and the V segment lost 4 bases, leaving 12 bases of the junction unmatched. The CDR3 totals 18 residues. Using reference TRBV19 and TRBJ1-3 for the parts outside the CDR3, the full variable domain is DGGITQSPKYLFRKEGQNVTLSCEQNLNHDAMYWYRQDPGQGLRLIYYSQIVNDFQKGDIAEGYSVSREKKESFPLTVTSAQKNPTAFYLCASSKYFLRDSSGNTIYFGEGSWLTVV.

The chain employs TRBV6-1 and TRBJ2-1, with D tentatively TRBD2 (6 bases). CDR3 length equals 13 residues. The germline V gene has CDR1 MNHNS and CDR2 SASEGT. V lost 0 bases and J lost 12, with 12 bases in between. The chain's CDR3 is CASSEAVLGGQFF. For the CDR3, the DNA is TGTGCCAGCAGTGAAGCGGTACTCGGGGGGCAGTTCTTC.

This rearrangement joins TRBV2 to TRBJ1-5, with D perhaps matching TRBD1 (5 bases). V was trimmed by 8 bases and J by 4 bases, leaving 18 bases between them. Germline V gene data show CDR1 as SNHLY and CDR2 as FYNNEI. The CDR3 length is 15 residues. The CDR3: CASSDRPGWNQPQHF. In DNA, the CDR3 is TGTGCCAGCTCAGATCGTCCAGGGTGGAATCAGCCCCAGCATTTT.

The rearrangement links TRBV10-2 to TRBJ2-7; possible D gene TRBD2, 5 bases. CDR3 length: 13 amino acids. From germline, CDR1 is WSHSY and CDR2 SAAADI. The V gene lost 10 bases and the J gene lost 5 bases, with 18 bases spanning the gap. CDR3 in amino acids: CAIQSFGEHEQYF. For the CDR3, the DNA is TGCGCCATCCAATCATTCGGGGAGCACGAGCAGTACTTC.

This clone was seen just once. The chain recombines TRBV27 with TRBJ2-7; 11 nucleotides agree with TRBD2. Trimming cost V 8 bases and J 2 bases; bases outside gene matches: 8. Germline values: CDR1 MNHEY, CDR2 SMNVEV (reference sequence). The CDR3 runs 15 residues. CDR3 sequence reads: CASRPTSGAAYEQYF. The CDR3 DNA is TGTGCCAGCCGCCCGACTAGCGGGGCTGCCTACGAGCAGTACTTC.

The chain carries TRBV28 and TRBJ2-1; TRBD2 might be the D (7 bases). CDR3 length: 13 amino acids. Germline CDR1 reads MDHEN; CDR2 reads SYDVKM. Trimming left V 10 bases short and J 4 bases short, with 14 bases between. Written as DNA, the CDR3 is TGTGCCACCACGGCGGGGGCTTACAATGAGCAGTTCTTC. It yields the protein CATTAGAYNEQFF.

The chain recombines TRBV2 with TRBJ1-2; D unresolved. Trimming cost V 3 bases and J 4 bases, with 9 bases left between them. CDR1 and CDR2 from the germline V gene are SNHLY and FYNNEI. The CDR3 contains 13 residues. The CDR3 here is CASSEFDSYGYTF. For the CDR3, the DNA is TGTGCCAGCAGTGAGTTTGACTCCTATGGCTACACCTTC.

The genes are TRBV30 and TRBJ1-1, with D possibly being TRBD1 (6 bases). This CDR3 is built from 13 residues. Trimming stripped 2 bases from V and 8 bases from J, with 15 bases between. Germline V gene lookup returns CDR1 GTSNPN and CDR2 SVGIG (reference sequence). The CDR3 coding sequence is TGTGCCTGGAGTCCGGGGGGCAGCCTAGAAGCTTTCTTT. It translates to CAWSPGGSLEAFF.

This chain uses TRBV5-1 with TRBJ2-7, with D possibly TRBD1 on 5 matching bases. CDR3 length equals 12 residues. The germline V and J ends were trimmed by 6 bases and 0 bases, with 7 bases remaining between them. CDR1 SGHRS and CDR2 YFSETQ come from the germline V gene. The DNA of the CDR3 is TGCGCCAGCACAGACAGCTCCTACGAGCAGTACTTC. This translates into CASTDSSYEQYF. The full variable domain, rest sourced from reference TRBV5-1 and TRBJ2-7, is KAGVTQTPRYLIKTRGQQVTLSCSPISGHRSVSWYQQTPGQGLQFLFEYFSETQRNKGNFPGRFSGRQFSNSRSEMNVSTLELGDSALYLCASTDSSYEQYFGPGTRLTVT.

The chain recombines TRBV5-4 with TRBJ2-1, with 9 positions matching TRBD1. The CDR3 has 14 residues. CDR1 SGHNT and CDR2 YYREEE come from the germline V gene (reference sequence). The J segment lost 15 bases and the V segment lost 0 bases, leaving 10 bases of the junction unmatched. This CDR3 reads CASSLDRSGQGSFF. The CDR3 bases are TGTGCCAGCAGCTTGGATCGTTCTGGACAGGGGTCGTTCTTC.

The CDR3 protein is CASRPTGGRGLLGGYTF. CDR3 in DNA: TGTGCCAGCCGACCGACAGGGGGTAGAGGCTTATTGGGTGGCTACACCTTC. This chain uses TRBV27 with TRBJ1-2, with TRBD1 identical over 9 bases. Germline CDR1 and CDR2: MNHEY and SMNVEV (reference sequence). With V trimmed by 8 bases and J by 7 bases, 20 bases remained unmatched. This CDR3 is built from 17 residues.